This entry concerns a single T cell receptor (beta chain). The sample is drawn from a study of T cells in Graves' hyperthyroidism and ophthalmopathy. Germline values: CDR1 LNHDA, CDR2 SQIVND (reference sequence). This CDR3 spans 16 amino acids. The V end was cut by 3 bases, the J end by 1 base, with 10 bases between. TCR beta CDR3 sequences were amplified from RNA transcripts. The primer set for the first-round RT-PCR of the TCR CDR3 was HTBI. MiXCR was run by TCRdb on the multiplex PCR reads, yielding one entry per CDR3 protein. The table includes roughly 180,000 distinct CDR3 sequences, about a sixth detected once. Researchers barred patients who had uncontrolled infection, other autoimmune disease, pregnancy or lactation. Diagnoses were made from clinical symptoms, serum measures (thyroxine and TRAb), thyroid ultrasound and orbital computed tomography.

The chain has TRBV19 and TRBJ2-6; unclear D gene. Sequencing was done on a sample of blood. This clonotype originated in a woman between 50 and 59 years old with Graves' hyperthyroidism. The CDR3 DNA is TGTGCCAGTAGTATCCCAAATAAATCTGGGGCCAACGTCCTGACTTTC. Its protein product is CASSIPNKSGANVLTF.